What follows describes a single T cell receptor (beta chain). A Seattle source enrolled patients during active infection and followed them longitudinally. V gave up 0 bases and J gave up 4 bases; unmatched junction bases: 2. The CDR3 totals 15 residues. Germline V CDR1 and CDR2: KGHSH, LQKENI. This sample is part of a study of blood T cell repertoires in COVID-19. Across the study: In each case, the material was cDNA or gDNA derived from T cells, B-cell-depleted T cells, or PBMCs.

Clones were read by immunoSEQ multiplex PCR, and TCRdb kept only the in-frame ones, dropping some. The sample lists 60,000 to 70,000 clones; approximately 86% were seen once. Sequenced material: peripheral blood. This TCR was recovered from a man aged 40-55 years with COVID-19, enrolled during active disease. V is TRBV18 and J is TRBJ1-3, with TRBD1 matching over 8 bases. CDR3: CASSPPTGVGNTIYF. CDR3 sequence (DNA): TGTGCCAGCTCACCACCGACAGGGGTCGGAAACACCATATATTTT. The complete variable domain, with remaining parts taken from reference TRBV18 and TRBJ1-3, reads NAGVMQNPRHLVRRRGQEARLRCSPMKGHSHVYWYRQLPEEGLKFMVYLQKENIIDESGMPKERFSAEFPKEGPSILRIQQVVRGDSAAYFCASSPPTGVGNTIYFGEGSWLTVV.